Following are 25 T cell receptor beta chains from one sample sequenced in a study of neurological immune-mediated disorders. TCRdb passed the 5' RACE reads through MiXCR, listing each CDR3 protein once. The repertoire holds some 61,000 distinct CDR3 sequences, around 3.9% seen once, with about 1.5% in the top ten. The sequenced material came from PBMCs. The receptors originated from a man between 25 and 39 years old with multiple sclerosis.

In its sample, this clonotype was seen many times. This sequence joins TRBV12-3 or TRBV12-4 and TRBJ2-2, with TRBD2 matching over 8 bases. The V segment lost 6 bases and the J segment 7 bases; nucleotides outside the gene matches: 13. This CDR3 is built from 16 residues. The CDR3 bases are TGTGCCAGCAGATTTCCTGGCGGGGGGCCTGGCGGGGAGCTGTTTTTT. Amino acids: CASRFPGGGPGGELFF.

This clonotype occurred many times. V usage is TRBV7-9 and J usage is TRBJ2-7, with a weak D call TRBD1 (7 bases). CDR3 size: 18 residues. Germline CDR1 reads SEHNR; CDR2 reads FQNEAQ (reference sequence). With 4 bases removed from V and 1 base from J, the gap between germline ends came to 23 bases. Written as DNA, the CDR3 is TGTGCCAGCAGCTGGGTCGCGTTGGAGGGGGCTGGATCCTACGAGCAGTACTTC. It is translated as CASSWVALEGAGSYEQYF.

This clonotype occurred many times. The chain is built from TRBV7-2 and TRBJ2-3, with 10 positions matching TRBD2. The CDR3 is 16 amino acids. CDR1 and CDR2 (germline): SGHTA, FQGNSA. Trimming cost V 2 bases and J 0 bases; bases outside gene matches: 2. The CDR3 DNA sequence: TGTGCCAGCAGCTTACTACTAGCGGGGAGCACAGATACGCAGTATTTT. Translated, it gives CASSLLLAGSTDTQYF.

This clonotype was found many times. This chain links TRBV7-9 with TRBJ2-3; D possibly matches TRBD1 or TRBD2 (5 bases each). The V end lost 5 bases, the J end lost 0 bases, and 12 bases lay between the germline ends. The CDR3 runs to 15 residues. Germline lookup yields CDR1 SEHNR and CDR2 FQNEAQ (reference sequence). Here the CDR3 DNA reads TGTGCCAGCAGCCTCGTAGGGGAGAGCACAGATACGCAGTATTTT. Translated, it gives CASSLVGESTDTQYF. The full variable domain, completed using reference TRBV7-9 and TRBJ2-3, is DTGVSQNPRHKITKRGQNVTFRCDPISEHNRLYWYRQTLGQGPEFLTYFQNEAQLEKSRLLSDRFSAERPKGSFSTLEIQRTEQGDSAMYLCASSLVGESTDTQYFGPGTRLTVL.

This clonotype was counted between two and nine times. The rearrangement joins TRBV3-1 to TRBJ2-5; D perhaps matches TRBD2 (7 bases). CDR1 is LGHDT, CDR2 YNNKEL, per germline (reference sequence). Trimming removed 0 bases at V and 8 bases at J, with 16 bases between. CDR3 size: 15 residues. CDR3 coding DNA: TGTGCCAGCAGCCAAGATAGTGGGGGGGCCGGAACCCAGTACTTC. Amino acid sequence: CASSQDSGGAGTQYF.

This clonotype was seen ten or more times. The V call is TRBV20-1, the J call TRBJ1-5, with D possibly matching TRBD1 (5 bases). Trimming cost V 2 bases and J 5 bases, with 10 bases left between them. Germline CDR1 is DFQATT and CDR2 is SNEGSKA (reference sequence). There are 13 residues in the CDR3. The CDR3 sequence: CSARRDGDQPQHF. In nucleotides, the CDR3 is TGCAGTGCTAGAAGGGACGGTGATCAGCCCCAGCATTTT.

As to this clonotype: A clone one base away is much larger, so this may be a read error. The rearrangement joins TRBV27 to TRBJ2-7; TRBD1 aligns across 11 bases. Germline CDR1 reads MNHEY; CDR2 reads SMNVEV (reference sequence). The CDR3 covers 15 residues. CDR3 sequence: CANSRGTGGTDEQYF. The CDR3 DNA is TGTGCCAACAGTAGGGGGACAGGGGGTACCGACGAGCAGTACTTC.

This clonotype came up many times. V is TRBV29-1 and J is TRBJ2-5; TRBD1 agrees at 9 bases. J gave up 2 bases and V 3 bases, and 7 bases lay outside the gene matches. Germline V lookup: CDR1 SQVTM, CDR2 ANQGSEA. This CDR3 contains 15 residues. The CDR3 loop reads CSVEGQGWGQETQYF. In DNA form, the CDR3 reads TGCAGCGTTGAGGGACAGGGATGGGGGCAAGAGACCCAGTACTTC.

This clonotype showed up many times. The chain is built from TRBV2 and TRBJ1-1; D uncertain. Germline V lookup: CDR1 SNHLY, CDR2 FYNNEI. The length of the CDR3 is 12 residues. Trimming took 6 bases from V and 6 from J, leaving 11 bases between them. CDR3 loop: CASSRAAAEAFF. CDR3 DNA: TGTGCCAGCAGCCGGGCTGCCGCTGAAGCTTTCTTT.

This clonotype appeared many times. This chain connects TRBV5-1 to TRBJ2-2; unclear D gene. V gave up 4 bases and J gave up 5 bases, with 15 bases separating them. The germline CDR1 and CDR2 sequences are SGHRS and YFSETQ. This CDR3 spans 15 amino acids. The CDR3, as DNA: TGCGCCAGCAGCCAATTCGGACCTAATACCGGGGAGCTGTTTTTT. Amino acid sequence: CASSQFGPNTGELFF.

This clonotype was observed many times. The chain links TRBV29-1 to TRBJ2-4, with a possible D match to TRBD2 (6 bases). Trimming removed 2 bases at V and 9 bases at J, with 20 bases between. Germline loops: CDR1 SQVTM, CDR2 ANQGSEA. CDR3 size: 15 residues. CDR3 coding DNA: TGCAGCGTTGAATCGTATCCGGGGGTAAACAGCATTCAGTACTTC. This codes for CSVESYPGVNSIQYF.

The V call is TRBV12-3 or TRBV12-4, the J call TRBJ2-3, with D possibly being TRBD1 (6 bases). CDR3 length equals 16 residues. Trimming cost V 7 bases and J 4 bases, with 21 bases left between them. This chain's CDR3 is CASNTGTSDLADTQYF. The CDR3 DNA reads TGTGCCAGCAATACCGGGACATCGGATCTCGCAGATACGCAGTATTTT.

This clonotype appeared many times. V gene TRBV20-1 combines with J gene TRBJ2-7; D remains unclear. Trimming removed 1 base at V and 0 bases at J, with 10 bases between. The CDR3 is 14 amino acids. Germline CDR1 and CDR2: DFQATT and SNEGSKA (reference sequence). CDR3 in amino acids: CSARGVTGSYEQYF. The CDR3, as DNA: TGCAGTGCTAGAGGGGTGACGGGCTCCTACGAGCAGTACTTC.

This clonotype was counted ten times or more. The chain carries TRBV4-1 and TRBJ2-1; perhaps D is TRBD1 or TRBD2 (5 bases each). The CDR3 is 17 amino acids. The V end lost 4 bases, the J end lost 2 bases, and 18 bases lay between the germline ends. The germline V gene has CDR1 MGHRA and CDR2 YSYEKL. The CDR3 spells CASSLSWGTQTYNEQFF. DNA of the CDR3: TGCGCCAGCAGCCTGTCATGGGGGACGCAAACCTACAATGAGCAGTTCTTC.

This clonotype showed up many times. The chain couples TRBV20-1 to TRBJ2-3; 9 nucleotides line up with TRBD2. Per the germline V gene, CDR1 is DFQATT and CDR2 is SNEGSKA (reference sequence). V trimming: 2 bases; J trimming: 0 bases; junction bases outside the gene matches: 6. The CDR3 runs 16 residues. CDR3 nucleotide sequence: TGCAGTGCTAGACGCCGACTAGCGGTTAGCACAGATACGCAGTATTTT. It encodes CSARRRLAVSTDTQYF.

This clonotype occurred many times. One end of the junction fails to match germline, which may point to a read error. This sequence joins TRBV20-1 and TRBJ1-5; D gene unclear. Looked up from germline, CDR1 is DFQATT and CDR2 is SNEGSKA (reference sequence). The CDR3 runs to 15 residues. DNA of the CDR3: TGCAGTGCCGCTTCCCGTAGCTTTAGCAATCAGCCCCAGAATTTT. This translates into CSAASRSFSNQPQNF.

This clonotype has ten or more counts. The rearrangement links TRBV12-3 or TRBV12-4 to TRBJ2-7; D possibly corresponds to TRBD2 (6 bases). The CDR3 is 11 residues long. Between the trimmed V and J ends, which lost 11 bases and 3 bases, there was a span of 11 bases. The CDR3 bases are TGTGCCGCGGGGTCAGGCTACGAGCAGTACTTC. Amino acid sequence: CAAGSGYEQYF.

This clonotype was seen many times. V is TRBV6-1 and J is TRBJ1-3; D might be TRBD1 (5 bases). CDR1 MNHNS and CDR2 SASEGT come from the germline V gene. The CDR3 is made up of 13 amino acids. The germline V and J ends were trimmed by 4 bases and 3 bases, with 7 bases remaining between them. The CDR3 region has the DNA TGTGCCAGCAGTGCGGGGGTTGGAAACACCATATATTTT. Amino acid sequence: CASSAGVGNTIYF.

This clonotype was counted only a few times. The V gene is TRBV3-1, the J gene TRBJ2-1; D is unresolved. The CDR3 extends over 11 amino acids. The V gene lost 2 bases and the J gene lost 8 bases, with 4 bases spanning the gap. The germline CDR1 and CDR2 sequences are LGHDT and YNNKEL (reference sequence). The CDR3 here is CASSQRDEQFF. Here the CDR3 DNA reads TGTGCCAGCAGCCAAAGGGATGAGCAGTTCTTC.

This clonotype was observed at least ten times. The V call is TRBV15, the J call TRBJ1-2; 7 bases align to TRBD1. CDR1 and CDR2 (germline): LNHNV, YYDKDF (reference sequence). V dropped 3 bases and J dropped 4; count of bases not matched to a gene: 20. This CDR3 has 19 residues. The CDR3 loop is CATSRELDREYSNIYGYTF. Written as DNA, the CDR3 is TGTGCCACCAGCAGGGAGCTCGACAGGGAGTATTCGAATATCTATGGCTACACCTTC.

This clonotype was recorded at least ten times. The chain recombines TRBV29-1 with TRBJ2-3; 8 positions match TRBD1. Trimming cost V 3 bases and J 2 bases; bases outside gene matches: 7. The CDR3 extends over 15 amino acids. Germline loops: CDR1 SQVTM, CDR2 ANQGSEA. The CDR3 sequence is CSVESGGAFTDTQYF. The CDR3 nucleotides read TGCAGCGTTGAGTCAGGGGGCGCCTTCACAGATACGCAGTATTTT.

In its sample, this clonotype was seen many times. The chain couples TRBV7-9 to TRBJ1-2, with 9 bases aligning to TRBD1. Trimming cost V 8 bases and J 5 bases; bases outside gene matches: 6. The CDR3 length is 13 residues. CDR1 SEHNR and CDR2 FQNEAQ come from the germline V gene (reference sequence). Here the CDR3 reads CASGLTGGYGYTF. The CDR3 DNA reads as TGTGCCAGCGGATTGACAGGGGGTTATGGCTACACCTTC. Combining the CDR3 with reference TRBV7-9 and TRBJ1-2 gives the whole variable domain DTGVSQNPRHKITKRGQNVTFRCDPISEHNRLYWYRQTLGQGPEFLTYFQNEAQLEKSRLLSDRFSAERPKGSFSTLEIQRTEQGDSAMYLCASGLTGGYGYTFGSGTRLTVV.

The table lists this clonotype with many counts. The chain uses TRBV9 and TRBJ1-5, with a tentative D call TRBD1 (6 bases). The CDR3 is 15 amino acids. The germline V gene has CDR1 SGDLS and CDR2 YYNGEE. Trimming took off 3 bases at V and 0 bases at J, with 10 bases between the two ends. CDR3 bases: TGTGCCAGCAGCGAGACAGGTCATAGCAATCAGCCCCAGCATTTT. It encodes CASSETGHSNQPQHF.

This clonotype was counted ten times or more. The V gene is TRBV6-5, the J gene TRBJ1-3; a weak D match, TRBD1 (5 bases). The CDR3 consists of 14 residues. The germline V gene has CDR1 MNHEY and CDR2 SVGAGI. V was trimmed by 6 bases and J by 0 bases, leaving 9 bases between them. CDR3 DNA sequence: TGTGCCAGCAGCCGGGACGTCTCTGGAAACACCATATATTTT. Translating gives CASSRDVSGNTIYF.

This clonotype was found many times. CDR3 sequence reads: CASNSGTSFAGELFF. The CDR3 bases are TGCGCCAGCAACTCCGGGACTAGCTTTGCCGGGGAGCTGTTTTTT. The rearrangement joins TRBV5-1 to TRBJ2-2; TRBD2 matches 9 bases. The CDR3 is made up of 15 amino acids. V gave up 6 bases and J gave up 6 bases; unmatched junction bases: 9. Germline CDR1 is SGHRS and CDR2 is YFSETQ.